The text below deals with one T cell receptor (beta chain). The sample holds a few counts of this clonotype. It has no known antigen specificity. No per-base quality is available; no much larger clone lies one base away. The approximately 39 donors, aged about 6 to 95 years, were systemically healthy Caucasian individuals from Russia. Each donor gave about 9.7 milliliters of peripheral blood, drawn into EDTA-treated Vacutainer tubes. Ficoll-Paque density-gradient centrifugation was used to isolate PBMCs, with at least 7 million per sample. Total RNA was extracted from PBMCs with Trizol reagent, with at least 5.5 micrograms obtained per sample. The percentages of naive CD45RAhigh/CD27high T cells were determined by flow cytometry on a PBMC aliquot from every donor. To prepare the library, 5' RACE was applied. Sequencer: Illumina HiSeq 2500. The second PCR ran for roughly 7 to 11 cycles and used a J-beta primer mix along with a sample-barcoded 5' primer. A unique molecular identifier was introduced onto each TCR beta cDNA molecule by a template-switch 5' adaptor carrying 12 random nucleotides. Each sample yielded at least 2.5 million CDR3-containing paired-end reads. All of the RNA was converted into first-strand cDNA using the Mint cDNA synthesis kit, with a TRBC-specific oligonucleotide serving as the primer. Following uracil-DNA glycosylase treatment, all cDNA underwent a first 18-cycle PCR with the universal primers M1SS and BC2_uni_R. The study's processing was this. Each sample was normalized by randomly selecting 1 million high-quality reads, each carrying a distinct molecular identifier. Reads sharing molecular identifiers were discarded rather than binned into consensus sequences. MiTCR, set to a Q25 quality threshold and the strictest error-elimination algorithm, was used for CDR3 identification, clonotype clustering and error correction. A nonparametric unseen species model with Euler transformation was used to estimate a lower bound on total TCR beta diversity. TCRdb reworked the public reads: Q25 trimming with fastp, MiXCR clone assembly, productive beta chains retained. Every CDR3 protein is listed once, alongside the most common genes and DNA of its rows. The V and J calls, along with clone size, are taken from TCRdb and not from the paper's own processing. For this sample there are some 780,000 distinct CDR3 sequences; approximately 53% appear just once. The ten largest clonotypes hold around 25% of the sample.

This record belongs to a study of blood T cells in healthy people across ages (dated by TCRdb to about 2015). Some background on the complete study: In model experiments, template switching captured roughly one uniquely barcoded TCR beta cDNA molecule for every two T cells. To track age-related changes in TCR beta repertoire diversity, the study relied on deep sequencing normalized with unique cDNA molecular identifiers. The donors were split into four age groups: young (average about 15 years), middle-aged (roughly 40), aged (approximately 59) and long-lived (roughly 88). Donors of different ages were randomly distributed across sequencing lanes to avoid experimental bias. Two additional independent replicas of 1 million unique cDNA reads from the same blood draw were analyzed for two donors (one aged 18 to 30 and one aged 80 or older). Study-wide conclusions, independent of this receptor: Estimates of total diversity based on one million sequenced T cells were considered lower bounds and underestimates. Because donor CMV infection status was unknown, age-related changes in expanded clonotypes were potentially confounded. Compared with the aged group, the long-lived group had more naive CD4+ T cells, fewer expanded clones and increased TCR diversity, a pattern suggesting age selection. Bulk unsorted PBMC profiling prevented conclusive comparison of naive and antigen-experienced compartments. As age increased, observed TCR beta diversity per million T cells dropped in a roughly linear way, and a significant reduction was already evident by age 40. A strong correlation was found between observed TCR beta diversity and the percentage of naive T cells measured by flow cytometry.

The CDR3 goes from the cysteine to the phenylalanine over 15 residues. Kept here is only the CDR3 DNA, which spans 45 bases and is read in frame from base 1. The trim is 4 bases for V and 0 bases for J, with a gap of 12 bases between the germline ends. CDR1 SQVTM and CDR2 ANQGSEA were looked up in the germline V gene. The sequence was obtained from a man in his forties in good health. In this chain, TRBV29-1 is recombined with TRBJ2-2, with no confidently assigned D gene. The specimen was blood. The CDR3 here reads CSVGQAPANTGELFF. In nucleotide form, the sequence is TGCAGCGTTGGCCAGGCCCCCGCGAACACCGGGGAGCTGTTTTTT.